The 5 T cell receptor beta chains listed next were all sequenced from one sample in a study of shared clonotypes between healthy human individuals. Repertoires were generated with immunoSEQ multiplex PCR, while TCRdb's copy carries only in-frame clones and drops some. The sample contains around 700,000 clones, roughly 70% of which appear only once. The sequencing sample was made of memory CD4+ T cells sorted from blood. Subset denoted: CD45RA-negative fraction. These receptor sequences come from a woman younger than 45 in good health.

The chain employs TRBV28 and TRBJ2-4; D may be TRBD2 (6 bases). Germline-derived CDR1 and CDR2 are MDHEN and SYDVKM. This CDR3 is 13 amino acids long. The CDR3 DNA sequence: TGTGCGAAGCAACGGGGGACCAAAAACATTCAGTACTTC. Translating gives CAKQRGTKNIQYF.

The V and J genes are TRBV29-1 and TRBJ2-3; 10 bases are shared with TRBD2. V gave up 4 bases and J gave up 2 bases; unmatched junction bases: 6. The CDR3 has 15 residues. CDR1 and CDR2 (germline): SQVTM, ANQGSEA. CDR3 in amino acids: CSVAAGGTYTDTQYF. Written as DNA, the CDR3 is TGCAGCGTTGCAGCGGGAGGGACCTACACAGATACGCAGTATTTT.

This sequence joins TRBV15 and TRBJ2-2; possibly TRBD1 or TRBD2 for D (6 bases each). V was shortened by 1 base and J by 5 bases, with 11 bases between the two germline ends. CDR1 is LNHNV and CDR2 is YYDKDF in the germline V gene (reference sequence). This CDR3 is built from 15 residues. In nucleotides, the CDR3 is TGTGCCACCAGCAGAGGAGGCGGGACAACCGGGGAGCTGTTTTTT. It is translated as CATSRGGGTTGELFF.

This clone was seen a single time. CDR3 in DNA: TGCGCCAGCAGTCCAAGCGGGAGGGCCTACGAGCAGTACTTC. It encodes CASSPSGRAYEQYF. The chain is built from TRBV10-1 and TRBJ2-7; 10 bases fit TRBD2. V lost 5 bases to trimming and J lost 2 bases; unmatched junction nucleotides: 3. Germline V gives CDR1 WNHNN, CDR2 SYGVQD (reference sequence). CDR3 length: 14 amino acids.

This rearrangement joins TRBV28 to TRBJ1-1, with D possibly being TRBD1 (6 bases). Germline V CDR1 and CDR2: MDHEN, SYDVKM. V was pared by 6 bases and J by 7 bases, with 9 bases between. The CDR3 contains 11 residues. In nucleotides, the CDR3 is TGTGCCAGCAGATTGACAGGTGAAGCTTTCTTT. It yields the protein CASRLTGEAFF. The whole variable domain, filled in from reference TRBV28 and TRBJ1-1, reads DVKVTQSSRYLVKRTGEKVFLECVQDMDHENMFWYRQDPGLGLRLIYFSYDVKMKEKGDIPEGYSVSREKKERFSLILESASTNQTSMYLCASRLTGEAFFGQGTRLTVV.